This TCR beta chain was documented in a study of cytomegalovirus exposure and HLA in healthy donors. Researchers ran the PCR with 60 Vbeta and 13 Jbeta primers. Some clones are missing from TCRdb's copy, which holds only in-frame ones; the method was immunoSEQ multiplex PCR. The data hold 60,000 to 95,000 clones, with 80% to 90% observed a single time. CDR1 and CDR2 from the germline V gene are WSHSY and SAAADI. This CDR3 has 16 amino acids. Trimming cost V 1 base and J 3 bases; bases outside gene matches: 5. The TCR originated in a man between 65 and 79 years old in good health and CMV-seropositive. Input material: PBMCs. The chain uses TRBV10-2 and TRBJ2-5; 10 bases align to TRBD2. CDR3 region: CASSEWQAGGKETQYF. CDR3 bases: TGCGCCAGCAGTGAGTGGCAAGCGGGAGGGAAAGAGACCCAGTACTTC.